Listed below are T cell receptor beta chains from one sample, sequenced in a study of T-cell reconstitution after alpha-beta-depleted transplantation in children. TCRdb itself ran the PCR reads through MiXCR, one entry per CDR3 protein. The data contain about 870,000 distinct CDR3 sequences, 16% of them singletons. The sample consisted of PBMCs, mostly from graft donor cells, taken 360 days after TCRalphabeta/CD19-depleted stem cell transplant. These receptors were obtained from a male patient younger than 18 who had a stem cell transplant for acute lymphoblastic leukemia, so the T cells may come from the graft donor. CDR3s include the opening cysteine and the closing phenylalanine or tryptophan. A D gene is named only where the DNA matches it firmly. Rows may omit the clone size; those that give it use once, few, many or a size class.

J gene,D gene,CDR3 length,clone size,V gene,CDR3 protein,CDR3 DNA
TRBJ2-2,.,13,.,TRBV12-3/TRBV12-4,CASSFRRAGELFF,TGTGCCAGCAGTTTCCGCCGGGCCGGGGAGCTGTTTTTT
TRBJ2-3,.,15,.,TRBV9,CASTRGASGTDTQYF,TGTGCCAGCACCCGGGGGGCTAGCGGCACAGATACGCAGTATTTT
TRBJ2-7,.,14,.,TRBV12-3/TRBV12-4,CASRLTGNLYEQYF,TGTGCCAGCAGGTTGACCGGGAATCTCTACGAGCAGTACTTC
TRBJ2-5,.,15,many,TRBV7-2,CASSLYGRVQETQYF,TGTGCCAGCAGCTTATACGGGAGAGTTCAAGAGACCCAGTACTTC
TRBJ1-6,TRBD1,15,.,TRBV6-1,CASRKQDRVGSPLHF,TGTGCCAGCAGAAAACAGGACAGGGTTGGTTCACCCCTCCACTTT
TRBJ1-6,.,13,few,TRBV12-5,CASGAGNNSPLHF,TGTGCTAGTGGGGCCGGTAACAATTCACCCCTCCACTTT
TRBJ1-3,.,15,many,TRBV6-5,CASSYGGGAGNTIYF,TGTGCCAGCAGTTACGGGGGGGGCGCCGGAAACACCATATATTTT
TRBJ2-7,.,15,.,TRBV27,CASSRRHGYSYEQYF,TGTGCCAGCAGCCGAAGGCACGGTTACTCCTACGAGCAGTACTTC
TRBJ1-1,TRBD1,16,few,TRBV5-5,CASSFWTGVRGTEAFF,TGTGCCAGCAGCTTCTGGACAGGGGTTCGAGGGACTGAAGCTTTCTTT
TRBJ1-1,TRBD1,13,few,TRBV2,CASSPQGMAEAFF,TGTGCCAGCAGCCCACAGGGGATGGCTGAAGCTTTCTTT
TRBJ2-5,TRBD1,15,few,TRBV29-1,CSVRGPKWVQETQYF,TGCAGCGTTAGGGGGCCCAAGTGGGTCCAAGAGACCCAGTACTTC
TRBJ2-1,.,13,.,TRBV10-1,CASSPTRVNEQFF,TGCGCCAGCTCCCCGACTAGGGTCAATGAGCAGTTCTTC
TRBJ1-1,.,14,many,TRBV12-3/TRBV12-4,CASTITGLNTEAFF,TGTGCCAGCACCATTACAGGGTTGAACACTGAAGCTTTCTTT
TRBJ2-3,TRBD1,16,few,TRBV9,CASSAWGQGAADTQYF,TGTGCCAGCAGCGCCTGGGGACAGGGGGCCGCAGATACGCAGTATTTT
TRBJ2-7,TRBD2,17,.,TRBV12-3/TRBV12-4,CASSLYQTSGSTYEQYF,TGTGCCAGCAGTTTGTATCAGACTAGCGGGAGTACGTACGAGCAGTACTTC
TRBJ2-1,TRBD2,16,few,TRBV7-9,CASSSRGLAGFYEQFF,TGTGCCAGCAGCTCCAGGGGACTAGCGGGATTCTATGAGCAGTTCTTC
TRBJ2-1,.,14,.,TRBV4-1,CASSRLRLYNEQFF,TGCGCCAGCAGCCGACTGCGGCTTTACAATGAGCAGTTCTTC
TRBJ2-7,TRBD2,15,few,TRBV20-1,CSASSVLAGAYEQYF,TGCAGTGCTAGTAGCGTGCTAGCGGGGGCCTACGAGCAGTACTTC
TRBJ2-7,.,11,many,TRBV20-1,CSARDIASEYF,TGCAGTGCTAGAGATATTGCTAGCGAGTACTTC
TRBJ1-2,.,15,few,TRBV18,CASSPRRDANYGYTF,TGTGCCAGCTCACCTAGAAGGGACGCTAACTATGGCTACACCTTC
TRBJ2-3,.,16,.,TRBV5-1,CASSFQIGVDTDTQYF,TGCGCCAGCAGCTTCCAGATAGGGGTGGACACAGATACGCAGTATTTT
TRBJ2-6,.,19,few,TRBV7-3,CASSLVGRTLLSGANVLTF,TGTGCCAGCAGCTTAGTGGGCAGGACCCTCCTCTCTGGGGCCAACGTCCTGACTTTC
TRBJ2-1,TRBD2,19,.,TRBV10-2,CASSDGDGGFLSGSCEQFF,TGCGCCAGCAGTGACGGTGATGGTGGTTTCCTTAGCGGGAGTTGTGAGCAGTTCTTC
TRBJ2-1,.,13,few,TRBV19,CASSIMGRNEQFF,TGTGCCAGTAGTATTATGGGAAGGAATGAGCAGTTCTTC
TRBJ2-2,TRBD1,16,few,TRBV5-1,CASSPTGGRNTGELFF,TGCGCCAGCAGCCCCACAGGGGGCCGAAACACCGGGGAGCTGTTTTTT
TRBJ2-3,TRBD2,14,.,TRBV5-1,CASSLGGRGDTQYF,TGCGCCAGCAGCTTGGGCGGGAGGGGAGATACGCAGTATTTT
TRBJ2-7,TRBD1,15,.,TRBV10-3,CAISEPSTGGYEQYF,TGTGCCATCAGTGAGCCATCGACAGGGGGTTACGAGCAGTACTTC
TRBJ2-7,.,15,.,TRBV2,CASSTHRDNSYEQYF,TGTGCCAGTAGTACCCACCGGGACAACTCCTACGAGCAGTACTTC
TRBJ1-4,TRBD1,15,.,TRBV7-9,CASSLGTGANEKLFF,TGTGCCAGCAGCTTAGGGACAGGCGCGAATGAAAAACTGTTTTTT
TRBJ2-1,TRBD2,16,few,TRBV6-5,CASSYSVAGANNEQFF,TGTGCCAGCAGTTACTCCGTCGCGGGAGCCAACAATGAGCAGTTCTTC
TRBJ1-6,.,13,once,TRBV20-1,CSAIVSGDTPLHF,TGCAGTGCTATAGTCTCAGGGGATACACCCCTCCACTTT
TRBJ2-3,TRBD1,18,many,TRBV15,CATSRGVFGQASTDTQYF,TGTGCCACCAGCAGAGGGGTCTTCGGACAGGCTTCCACAGATACGCAGTATTTT
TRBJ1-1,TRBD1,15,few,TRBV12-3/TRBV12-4,CASRERTGGNTEAFF,TGTGCCAGCAGGGAGAGGACAGGTGGGAACACTGAAGCTTTCTTT
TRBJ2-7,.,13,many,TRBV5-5,CASSLAESYEQYF,TGTGCCAGCAGCTTGGCCGAGAGCTACGAGCAGTACTTC
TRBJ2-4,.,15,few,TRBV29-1,CSVVGAGLAKNIQYF,TGCAGCGTTGTCGGGGCAGGGCTAGCCAAAAACATTCAGTACTTC
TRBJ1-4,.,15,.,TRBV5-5,CASSLGQTTNEKLFF,TGTGCCAGCAGCTTGGGCCAGACAACTAATGAAAAACTGTTTTTT
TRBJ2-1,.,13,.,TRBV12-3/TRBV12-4,CASSPRYGAEQFF,TGTGCCAGCAGTCCCAGGTACGGGGCTGAGCAGTTCTTC
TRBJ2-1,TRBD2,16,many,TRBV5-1,CASSLALAGAINEQFF,TGCGCCAGCAGCTTGGCCCTAGCGGGAGCAATCAATGAGCAGTTCTTC
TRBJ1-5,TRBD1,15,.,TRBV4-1,CASSLGQGWRRPQHF,TGCGCCAGCAGCCTAGGACAGGGTTGGAGAAGACCCCAGCATTTT
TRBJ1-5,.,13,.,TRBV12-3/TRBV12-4,CASSLPGFQPQHF,TGTGCCAGCAGTTTACCGGGATTTCAGCCCCAGCATTTT
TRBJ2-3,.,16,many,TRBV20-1,CSATPSLFASTDTQYF,TGCAGTGCCACCCCCTCTCTTTTCGCTAGCACAGATACGCAGTATTTT
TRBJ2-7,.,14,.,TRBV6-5,CASSYSSQTYEQYF,TGTGCCAGCAGTTACTCATCCCAAACTTACGAGCAGTACTTC
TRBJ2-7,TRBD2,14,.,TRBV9,CASSVWEGGYEQYF,TGTGCCAGCAGCGTTTGGGAGGGAGGATACGAGCAGTACTTC
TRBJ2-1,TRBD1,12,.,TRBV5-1,CASSSPGQAQFF,TGCGCCAGCAGCAGTCCGGGACAGGCACAGTTCTTC
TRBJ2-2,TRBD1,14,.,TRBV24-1,CATSLTGGTGELFF,TGTGCCACCAGTTTGACAGGGGGCACCGGGGAGCTGTTTTTT
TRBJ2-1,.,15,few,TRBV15,CATSREQGIYNEQFF,TGTGCCACCAGCAGGGAACAGGGCATCTACAATGAGCAGTTCTTC